The rows below give T cell receptor beta chains drawn from one sample of a study of T cell responses to AZD1222 COVID-19 vaccine. The assay was immunoSEQ multiplex PCR, and TCRdb's table has in-frame clones only and misses some. Of 150,000 or so clones listed, 91% were seen once; the top ten hold around 1.8%. The specimen comprised peripheral blood, sampled on day 0 of AZD1222 vaccination. The source is an adult in good health. The CDR3 runs from the conserved cysteine through the conserved F or W. The D gene is left open where the match is weak. The size entry is marked missing in some rows and otherwise reads once, few, many or a size class.

d_call,v_call,clone_size,j_call,cdr3_aa,cdr3_nt
TRBD1,TRBV9,NA,TRBJ1-5,CASSPGQGSNQPQHF,TGTGCCAGCAGCCCGGGACAGGGTAGCAATCAGCCCCAGCATTTT
NA,TRBV7-2,NA,TRBJ2-1,CASSTGLEGHNEQFF,TGTGCCAGCAGCACGGGACTCGAGGGGCACAATGAGCAGTTCTTC
TRBD1,TRBV2,few,TRBJ2-1,CASSVKQGDNEQFF,TGTGCCAGCAGTGTCAAGCAGGGGGACAATGAGCAGTTCTTC
TRBD1,TRBV5-1,NA,TRBJ1-1,CASSLGPGGNTEAFF,TGCGCCAGCAGCTTGGGCCCAGGGGGGAACACTGAAGCTTTCTTT
NA,TRBV3-1/TRBV3-2,NA,TRBJ1-3,CASSQALGGAQKNTIYF,TGTGCCAGCAGCCAAGCCCTTGGTGGGGCCCAGAAAAACACCATATATTTT
NA,TRBV28,NA,TRBJ1-1,CASSMAIMGAFF,TGTGCCAGCAGTATGGCCATCATGGGAGCTTTCTTT
TRBD1,TRBV6-5,NA,TRBJ1-1,CASSDRGITEAFF,TGTGCCAGCAGCGACAGGGGGATAACTGAAGCTTTCTTT
TRBD1,TRBV7-9,once,TRBJ2-6,CASSLPQTGGPGANVLTF,TGTGCCAGCAGCTTACCCCAGACAGGGGGCCCTGGGGCCAACGTCCTGACTTTC
NA,TRBV28,NA,TRBJ1-5,CASSSGGHRNQPQHF,TGTGCCAGCAGTTCTGGTGGACATAGGAATCAGCCCCAGCATTTT
NA,TRBV6-1,NA,TRBJ1-5,CASSEPGYSNQPQHF,TGTGCCAGCAGTGAACCCGGCTATAGCAATCAGCCCCAGCATTTT
NA,TRBV29-1,NA,TRBJ1-2,CSFRRSVYGYTF,TGCAGCTTCCGGCGGTCAGTCTATGGCTACACCTTC
TRBD1,TRBV27,NA,TRBJ1-5,CASSPGTENQPQHF,TGTGCCAGCAGTCCAGGGACAGAGAATCAGCCCCAGCATTTT
TRBD1,TRBV28,once,TRBJ1-5,CAIGTGQLGNQPQHF,TGTGCCATTGGGACAGGGCAGTTGGGCAATCAGCCCCAGCATTTT
NA,TRBV4-3,NA,TRBJ2-7,CASSQDVGSYEQYF,TGCGCCAGCAGCCAAGATGTGGGATCCTACGAGCAGTACTTC
TRBD1,TRBV27,NA,TRBJ2-3,CASSLQGAEDTQYF,TGTGCCAGCAGTTTACAGGGGGCTGAAGATACGCAGTATTTT
NA,TRBV5-5,NA,TRBJ2-7,CASSLGDGISSLYEQYF,TGTGCCAGCAGCTTAGGGGACGGGATTTCATCACTATACGAGCAGTACTTC
NA,TRBV9,once,TRBJ2-7,CASSGGSSYEQYF,TGTGCCAGCAGCGGGGGAAGCTCCTACGAGCAGTACTTC
NA,TRBV5-6,NA,TRBJ1-6,CASSFPNLTGRERGTLHF,TGTGCCAGCAGCTTCCCAAATCTAACAGGGAGGGAGCGTGGAACCCTCCACTTT
TRBD1,TRBV19,once,TRBJ1-1,CAFQGGCTEAFF,TGTGCTTTTCAGGGGGGCTGTACTGAAGCTTTCTTT
TRBD2,TRBV10-3,NA,TRBJ2-7,CATWGPAGDPFGAYEQYF,TGTGCCACCTGGGGGCCAGCGGGAGACCCCTTCGGAGCCTACGAGCAGTACTTC
TRBD1,TRBV7-9,NA,TRBJ1-2,CASTGQGIFYGYTF,TGTGCCAGCACCGGACAGGGGATATTCTATGGCTACACCTTC
NA,TRBV27,NA,TRBJ2-7,CASSSLGPTYEQYF,TGTGCCAGCAGTTCACTAGGTCCCACCTACGAGCAGTACTTC
NA,TRBV4-3,NA,TRBJ1-2,CASSGSVTAEYGYTF,TGCGCCAGCAGCGGAAGCGTAACGGCCGAGTATGGCTACACCTTC
NA,TRBV7-9,NA,TRBJ1-1,CASSLQGTTEAFF,TGTGCCAGCAGCTTGCAGGGGACCACTGAAGCTTTCTTT
NA,TRBV7-6,NA,TRBJ2-2,CASSSSGYTGELFF,TGTGCCAGCAGCTCGTCCGGGTACACCGGGGAGCTGTTTTTT
NA,TRBV18,NA,TRBJ1-1,CASLPLQVNTEAFF,TGTGCCAGCTTACCACTACAGGTGAACACTGAAGCTTTCTTT
NA,TRBV13,NA,TRBJ1-1,CASSLESGLNTEAFF,TGTGCCAGCAGCTTAGAATCCGGCCTTAACACTGAAGCTTTCTTT
TRBD1,TRBV5-4,NA,TRBJ1-1,CASAPQGMNTEAFF,TGTGCCAGCGCACCACAGGGGATGAACACTGAAGCTTTCTTT
NA,TRBV28,NA,TRBJ1-2,CASTLSRGKAGYTF,TGTGCCAGCACCCTATCTCGGGGTAAGGCTGGCTACACCTTC
TRBD2,TRBV4-3,NA,TRBJ2-3,CASSQDVAGGLTPTDTQYF,TGCGCCAGCAGCCAAGACGTAGCGGGGGGGCTAACCCCCACAGATACGCAGTATTTT
NA,TRBV6-6,NA,TRBJ1-1,CASSPPGTTLTEAFF,TGTGCCAGCAGTCCCCCCGGGACCACCCTAACTGAAGCTTTCTTT
TRBD1,TRBV9,NA,TRBJ2-7,CASSVGRGLPYEQYF,TGTGCCAGCAGCGTAGGTAGGGGGCTTCCCTACGAGCAGTACTTC
NA,TRBV7-3,NA,TRBJ1-1,CASSLTQGNTEAFF,TGTGCCAGCAGCTTAACACAGGGAAACACTGAAGCTTTCTTT
NA,TRBV5-5,NA,TRBJ2-1,CASSLRGLDNEQFF,TGTGCCAGCAGCTTGCGAGGACTTGACAATGAGCAGTTCTTC
NA,TRBV5-1,NA,TRBJ1-1,CASSLGGMTVMNTEAFF,TGCGCCAGCAGCTTGGGGGGGATGACAGTGATGAACACTGAAGCTTTCTTT
NA,TRBV6-2/TRBV6-3,NA,TRBJ2-3,CASSYSTRHRREDTQYF,TGTGCCAGCAGTTACTCGACGCGTCACAGGAGGGAAGATACGCAGTATTTT
NA,TRBV7-9,NA,TRBJ1-1,CASSPRQTNTEAFF,TGTGCCAGCAGCCCTCGACAGACCAACACTGAAGCTTTCTTT
TRBD2,TRBV7-2,NA,TRBJ2-2,CASSLRTSGGSNTGELFF,TGTGCCAGCAGCTTGAGGACTAGCGGGGGCTCGAACACCGGGGAGCTGTTTTTT
NA,TRBV5-4,NA,TRBJ2-7,CASSFGSGSYEQYF,TGTGCCAGCAGCTTTGGTAGTGGGTCCTACGAGCAGTACTTC
NA,TRBV28,NA,TRBJ1-6,CAPFGPDKQDRPTVDSPLHF,TGTGCCCCCTTCGGGCCCGATAAACAGGATCGGCCGACTGTAGATTCACCCCTCCACTTT
NA,TRBV30,NA,TRBJ1-2,CAWKTDDYYGYTF,TGTGCCTGGAAAACCGACGATTATTATGGCTACACCTTC
NA,TRBV28,NA,TRBJ2-1,CASSKKSYNEQFF,TGTGCCAGCAGTAAGAAAAGCTACAATGAGCAGTTCTTC
TRBD1,TRBV5-1,NA,TRBJ2-7,CASSFEPGQTTYEQYF,TGCGCCAGCAGCTTTGAACCGGGACAGACTACCTACGAGCAGTACTTC
TRBD1,TRBV5-1,NA,TRBJ1-2,CASRPADRVYGYTF,TGCGCCAGCAGACCAGCGGACAGGGTATATGGCTACACCTTC
NA,TRBV6-6,NA,TRBJ1-6,CASSYLAGENSPLHF,TGTGCCAGCAGTTACTTGGCAGGGGAAAATTCACCCCTCCACTTT
TRBD1,TRBV5-1,few,TRBJ1-4,CASSHGQATNEKLFF,TGCGCCAGCAGCCATGGACAGGCAACTAATGAAAAACTGTTTTTT
TRBD1,TRBV16,NA,TRBJ1-5,CASWTGGSNQPQHF,TGTGCCAGCTGGACAGGAGGCTCAAATCAGCCCCAGCATTTT
TRBD1,TRBV5-1,NA,TRBJ1-6,CASSLAGDRGKSPLHF,TGCGCCAGCAGCTTGGCCGGGGACAGGGGTAAATCACCCCTCCACTTT